Included here is one T cell receptor beta chain sequence, with context. The CDR3 contains 15 residues. Germline V gene data show CDR1 as SGHVS and CDR2 as FNYEAQ. The V gene lost 1 base and the J gene lost 7 bases, with 11 bases spanning the gap. This specimen belongs to a study of blood T cell repertoires in COVID-19. At the level of the study: Samples representing acute and convalescent COVID-19 were sourced from the United States, Italy and Spain. PBMCs, B-cell-depleted T cells, or T cells were the source of the cDNA or gDNA that made up the material.

Per the authors' pipeline: Amplification of reference gene primers provided the estimated nucleated cell counts. Profiled with immunoSEQ multiplex PCR; TCRdb holds only in-frame clones, not every one. Clonal size and the V and J genes are those of that table, whereas D and trimming came from the DNA. The sample contains 300,000 to 450,000 clones, 70% to 90% of which appear only once. V gene TRBV7-6 combines with J gene TRBJ1-6; weak D call: TRBD1 (5 bases). Sequenced material: peripheral blood. This sequence was found in a human donor in a cohort sampled during active COVID-19. Here the CDR3 DNA reads TGTGCCAGCAGCTTAGACCCAGGGATGAATTCACCCCTCCACTTT. This sequence encodes CASSLDPGMNSPLHF.